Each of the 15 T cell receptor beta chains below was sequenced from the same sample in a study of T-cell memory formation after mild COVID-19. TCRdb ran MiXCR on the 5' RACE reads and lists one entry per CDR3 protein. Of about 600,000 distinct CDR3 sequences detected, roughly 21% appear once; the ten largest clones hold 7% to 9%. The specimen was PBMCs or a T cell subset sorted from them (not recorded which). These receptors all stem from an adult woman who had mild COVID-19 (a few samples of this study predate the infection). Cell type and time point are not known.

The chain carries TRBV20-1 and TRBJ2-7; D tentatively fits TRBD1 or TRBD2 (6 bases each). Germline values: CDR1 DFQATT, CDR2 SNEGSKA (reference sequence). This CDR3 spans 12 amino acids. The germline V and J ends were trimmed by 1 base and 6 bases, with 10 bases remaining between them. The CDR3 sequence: CSARGGGLEQYF. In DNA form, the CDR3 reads TGCAGTGCTAGAGGTGGGGGGCTCGAGCAGTACTTC.

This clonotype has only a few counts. The CDR3 DNA follows: TGTGCCAGCAGCCCCACGGGGAGTATTGCAGATACGCAGTATTTT. Translated, it gives CASSPTGSIADTQYF. This chain links TRBV7-2 with TRBJ2-3; possibly TRBD2 for D (5 bases). CDR1 is SGHTA, CDR2 FQGNSA, per germline. This CDR3 has 15 residues. Between the trimmed V and J ends, which lost 5 bases and 4 bases, there was a span of 16 bases.

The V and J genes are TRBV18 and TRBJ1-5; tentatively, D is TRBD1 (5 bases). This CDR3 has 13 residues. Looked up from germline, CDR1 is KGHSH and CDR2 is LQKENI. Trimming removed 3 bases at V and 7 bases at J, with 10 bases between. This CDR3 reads CASSPRGVQPQHF. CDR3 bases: TGTGCCAGCTCACCCCGGGGGGTACAGCCCCAGCATTTT. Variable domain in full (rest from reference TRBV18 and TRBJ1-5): NAGVMQNPRHLVRRRGQEARLRCSPMKGHSHVYWYRQLPEEGLKFMVYLQKENIIDESGMPKERFSAEFPKEGPSILRIQQVVRGDSAAYFCASSPRGVQPQHFGDGTRLSIL.

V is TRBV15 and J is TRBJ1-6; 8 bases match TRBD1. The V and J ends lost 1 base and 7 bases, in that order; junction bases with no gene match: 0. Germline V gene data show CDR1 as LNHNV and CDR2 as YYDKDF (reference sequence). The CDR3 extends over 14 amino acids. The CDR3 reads CATSRGQGNSPLHF. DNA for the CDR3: TGTGCCACCAGCAGAGGACAGGGGAATTCACCCCTCCACTTT.

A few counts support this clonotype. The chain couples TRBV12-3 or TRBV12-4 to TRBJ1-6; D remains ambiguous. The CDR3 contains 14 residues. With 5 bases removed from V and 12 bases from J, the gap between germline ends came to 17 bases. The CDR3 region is CASSRRGSPRPLHF. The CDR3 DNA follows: TGTGCCAGCAGTCGGCGAGGGTCTCCACGACCCCTCCACTTT.

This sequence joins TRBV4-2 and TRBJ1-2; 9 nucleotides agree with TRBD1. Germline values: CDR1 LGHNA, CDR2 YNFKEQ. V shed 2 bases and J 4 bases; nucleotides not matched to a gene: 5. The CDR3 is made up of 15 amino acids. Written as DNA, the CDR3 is TGTGCCAGCAGCCAATTGGGACAGGGTCTCTATGGCTACACCTTC. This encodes CASSQLGQGLYGYTF.

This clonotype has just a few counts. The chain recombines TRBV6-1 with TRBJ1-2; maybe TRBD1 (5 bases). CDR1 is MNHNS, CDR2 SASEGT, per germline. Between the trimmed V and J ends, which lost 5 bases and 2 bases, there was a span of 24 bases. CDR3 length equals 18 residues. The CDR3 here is CASSPLGTAAPINYGYTF. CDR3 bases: TGTGCCAGCAGTCCTCTAGGGACGGCGGCCCCAATCAACTATGGCTACACCTTC.

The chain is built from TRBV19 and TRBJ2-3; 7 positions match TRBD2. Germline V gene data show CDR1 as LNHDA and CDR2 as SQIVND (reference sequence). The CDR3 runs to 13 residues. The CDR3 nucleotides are TGTGCGGGGGGGAAGACTAGCACAGATACGCAGTATTTT. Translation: CAGGKTSTDTQYF.

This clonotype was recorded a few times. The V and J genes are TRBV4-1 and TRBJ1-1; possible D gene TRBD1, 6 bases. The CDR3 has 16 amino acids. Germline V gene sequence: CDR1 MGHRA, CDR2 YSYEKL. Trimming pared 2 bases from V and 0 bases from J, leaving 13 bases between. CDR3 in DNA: TGCGCCAGCAGCCAAACCCGGGACACCTTGAACACTGAAGCTTTCTTT. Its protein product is CASSQTRDTLNTEAFF.

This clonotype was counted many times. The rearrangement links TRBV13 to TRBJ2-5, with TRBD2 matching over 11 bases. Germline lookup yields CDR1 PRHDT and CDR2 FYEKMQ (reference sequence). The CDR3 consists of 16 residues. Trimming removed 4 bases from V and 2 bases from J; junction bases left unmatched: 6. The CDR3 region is CASSSTSGGTQETQYF. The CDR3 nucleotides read TGTGCCAGCAGCTCTACTAGCGGGGGTACTCAAGAGACCCAGTACTTC. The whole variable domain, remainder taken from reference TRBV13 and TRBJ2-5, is AAGVIQSPRHLIKEKRETATLKCYPIPRHDTVYWYQQGPGQDPQFLISFYEKMQSDKGSIPDRFSAQQFSDYHSELNMSSLELGDSALYFCASSSTSGGTQETQYFGPGTRLLVL.

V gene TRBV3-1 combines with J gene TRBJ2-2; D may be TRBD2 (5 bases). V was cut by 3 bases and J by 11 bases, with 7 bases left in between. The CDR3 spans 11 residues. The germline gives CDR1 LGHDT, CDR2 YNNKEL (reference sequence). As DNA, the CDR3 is TGTGCCAGCAGCCATCGGGGAGAGCTGTTTTTT. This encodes CASSHRGELFF.

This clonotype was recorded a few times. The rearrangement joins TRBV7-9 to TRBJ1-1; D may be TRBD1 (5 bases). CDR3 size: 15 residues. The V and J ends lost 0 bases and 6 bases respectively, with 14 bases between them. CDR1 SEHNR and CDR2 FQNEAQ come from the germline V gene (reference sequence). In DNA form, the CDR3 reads TGTGCCAGCAGCTTAGCCGGCAGGGTGGATGCTGAAGCTTTCTTT. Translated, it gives CASSLAGRVDAEAFF.

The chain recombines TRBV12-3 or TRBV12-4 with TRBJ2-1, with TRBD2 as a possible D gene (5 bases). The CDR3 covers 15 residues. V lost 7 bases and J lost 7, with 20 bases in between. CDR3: CASTRTSHSLNEQFF. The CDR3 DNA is TGTGCCAGCACCCGGACTTCTCATTCATTGAATGAGCAGTTCTTC.

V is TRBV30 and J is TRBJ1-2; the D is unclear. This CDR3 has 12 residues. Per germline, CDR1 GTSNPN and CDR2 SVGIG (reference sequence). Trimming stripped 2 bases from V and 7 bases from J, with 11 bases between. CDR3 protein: CAWSPEAFGYTF. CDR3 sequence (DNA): TGTGCCTGGAGTCCCGAGGCGTTTGGCTACACCTTC.

The CDR3 DNA follows: TGCAGTGCGAGACTAGCGGGGGAGTCGGATACGCAGTATTTT. Protein: CSARLAGESDTQYF. This chain connects TRBV20-1 to TRBJ2-3, with 12 bases matching TRBD2. CDR1 is DFQATT and CDR2 is SNEGSKA in the germline V gene (reference sequence). This CDR3 comprises 14 residues. With 6 bases clipped from V and 6 bases from J, the junction kept 7 bases outside the gene matches.